These T cell receptor beta chains were read from a single sample in a study of T cells in Graves' hyperthyroidism and ophthalmopathy. MiXCR was run by TCRdb on the multiplex PCR reads, yielding one entry per CDR3 protein. The sample has around 600,000 distinct CDR3 sequences, 15% to 19% seen once; the top ten hold around 7.8%. Source material: blood. All receptors come from a woman aged 25 to 45 with Graves' hyperthyroidism. Each CDR3 is given without its conserved first and last residue. The order of the fields is J gene, V gene, CDR3 protein.

TRBJ2-7	TRBV19	ASSQGLAGVVREQY
TRBJ1-2	TRBV6-1	ASMTSGGYT
TRBJ2-3	TRBV7-9	ASSSPSPTDTQY
TRBJ2-3	TRBV20-1	SASFRSGRATDTQY
TRBJ2-2	TRBV5-1	ASSLAAESNTGELF
TRBJ1-2	TRBV29-1	SVEDHRTGGVDYGYT
TRBJ2-2	TRBV24-1	ATSDPLAAKSGELF
TRBJ2-6	TRBV15	ATSRTPSGANVLT
TRBJ1-5	TRBV30	AWAGQPHQPQH
TRBJ1-2	TRBV6-2/TRBV6-3	ASGRGELDGYT
TRBJ1-1	TRBV6-2/TRBV6-3	ASSYSWGATLVNTEAF
TRBJ2-2	TRBV6-2/TRBV6-3	ASSYFGTGELF
TRBJ2-5	TRBV4-1	ASSQGRQETQY
TRBJ2-7	TRBV28	ASDRVGGYEQY
NA	TRBV25-1	ASRGAWDSLYEQF
TRBJ2-1	TRBV19	ASSKAADNEQF
TRBJ1-2	TRBV16	ASSQSEGEGYT
TRBJ2-7	TRBV5-1	ASSLSRGHDYEQY
TRBJ1-5	TRBV12-3/TRBV12-4	ASSLVGGGSNQPQH
TRBJ2-1	TRBV20-1	SARDPQTGTSGRADEQF
TRBJ2-5	TRBV30	AWSTREETQY
TRBJ1-5	TRBV2	ASSEVGYGTQPQH
TRBJ2-3	TRBV20-1	SAAEVDGTDTQY
TRBJ1-5	TRBV6-1	ASSYLSDRDQPQH
TRBJ1-2	TRBV6-1	ASRKSMVWGQNYGYT
TRBJ1-1	TRBV20-1	SARDRGEGDTEAF
TRBJ1-1	TRBV29-1	SVAQTADGGTEAF
TRBJ2-2	TRBV29-1	SVEGDANTGELF
TRBJ2-1	TRBV10-3	AIRGTSNNEQF
TRBJ2-3	TRBV3-1	ASSLWTSGRAVRTDTQY
TRBJ2-6	TRBV10-2	ASSEVAGGVGSGANVLT
TRBJ1-2	TRBV4-1	ASSQDWQNYGYT
TRBJ1-5	TRBV2	ASRDLLGQPQH
TRBJ1-1	TRBV29-1	SVESGGWTEAF
TRBJ1-1	TRBV19	ASTPGGAGEGTEAF
TRBJ2-1	TRBV15	ATSIGTSGRGYNEQF
TRBJ1-5	TRBV27	ASSSRGYQPQH
TRBJ2-1	TRBV5-4	ASTAAIAGAEQF
TRBJ1-2	TRBV2	ASKEMGRAYGYT
TRBJ2-1	TRBV7-9	ASSADRDYEQF
TRBJ1-2	TRBV20-1	SVFEAGYT
TRBJ2-1	TRBV7-2	ASSRQNEQF
TRBJ1-1	TRBV4-1	ASSQEVRVGLLEAF
TRBJ2-7	TRBV4-1	ASSQHLGTSGSSYEQY
TRBJ2-3	TRBV4-1	ASSQDPSGTTTDTQY
TRBJ1-5	TRBV7-2	ASSRGQGGSNQPQH
TRBJ1-1	TRBV6-1	ASSQLTGFNVNTEAF
TRBJ1-5	TRBV7-2	ASSLVGGQPQH
TRBJ1-2	TRBV3-1	ASSLGQGGRSFNYGYT
TRBJ2-3	TRBV20-1	SASLGTSGTDTQY
TRBJ1-4	TRBV24-1	ATSDPTGEGANEKLF
TRBJ1-2	TRBV12-3/TRBV12-4	ASRPQGAGGYT
TRBJ2-5	TRBV7-2	ASSYRGETQY
TRBJ1-5	TRBV6-2/TRBV6-3	ASRQTSNQPQH
TRBJ1-2	TRBV7-2	ASSLDREGHGYT
TRBJ2-7	TRBV29-1	SVVSGNSSYEQY
TRBJ2-1	TRBV24-1	ATSGPGGSIGQF
TRBJ2-1	TRBV3-1	ASSQVPYPHGKGVQF
TRBJ2-5	TRBV20-1	SATGQGVETQY
TRBJ2-7	TRBV5-1	ASSLGQTTYEQY